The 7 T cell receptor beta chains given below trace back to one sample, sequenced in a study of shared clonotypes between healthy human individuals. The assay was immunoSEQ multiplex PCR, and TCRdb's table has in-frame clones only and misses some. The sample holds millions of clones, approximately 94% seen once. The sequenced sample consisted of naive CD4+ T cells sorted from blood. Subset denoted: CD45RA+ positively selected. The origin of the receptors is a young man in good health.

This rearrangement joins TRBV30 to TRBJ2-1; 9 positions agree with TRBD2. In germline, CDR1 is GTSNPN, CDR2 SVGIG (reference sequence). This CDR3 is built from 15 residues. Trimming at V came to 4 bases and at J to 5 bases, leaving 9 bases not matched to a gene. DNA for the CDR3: TGTGCCTGGATGTCAAGCGGGAGGACCCACAATGAGCAGTTCTTC. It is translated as CAWMSSGRTHNEQFF.

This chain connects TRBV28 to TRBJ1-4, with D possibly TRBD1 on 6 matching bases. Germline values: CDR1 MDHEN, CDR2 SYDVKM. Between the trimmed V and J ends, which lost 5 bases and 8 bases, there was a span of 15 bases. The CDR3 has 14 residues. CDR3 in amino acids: CASSRGGRGEKLFF. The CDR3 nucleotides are TGTGCCAGCAGTCGGGGGGGCCGAGGGGAAAAACTGTTTTTT.

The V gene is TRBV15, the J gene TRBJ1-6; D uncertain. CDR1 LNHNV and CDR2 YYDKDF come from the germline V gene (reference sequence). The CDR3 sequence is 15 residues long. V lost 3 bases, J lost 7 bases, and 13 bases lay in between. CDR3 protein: CATSSAVVLNSPLHF. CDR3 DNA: TGTGCCACCAGCAGCGCCGTGGTTCTCAATTCACCCCTCCACTTT.

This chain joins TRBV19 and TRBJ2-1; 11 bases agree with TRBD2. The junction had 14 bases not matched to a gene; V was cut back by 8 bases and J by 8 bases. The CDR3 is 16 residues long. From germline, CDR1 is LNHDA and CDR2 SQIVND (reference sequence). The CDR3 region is CASRGSGRASLDEQFF. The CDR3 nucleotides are TGTGCCAGTCGTGGTAGCGGGAGGGCCTCCTTGGATGAGCAGTTCTTC.

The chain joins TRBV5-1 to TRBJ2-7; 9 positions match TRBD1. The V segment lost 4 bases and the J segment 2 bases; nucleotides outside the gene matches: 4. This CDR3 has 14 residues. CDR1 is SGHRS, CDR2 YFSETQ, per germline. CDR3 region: CASSKTGGTYEQYF. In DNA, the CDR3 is TGCGCCAGCAGCAAGACAGGGGGAACCTACGAGCAGTACTTC.

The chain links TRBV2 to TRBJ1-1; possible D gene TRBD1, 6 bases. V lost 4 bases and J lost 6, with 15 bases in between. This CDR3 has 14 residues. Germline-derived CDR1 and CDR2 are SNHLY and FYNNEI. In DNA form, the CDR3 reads TGTGCCAGCAGTGGGCAGGGGCGCGTCTCTGAAGCTTTCTTT. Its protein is CASSGQGRVSEAFF.

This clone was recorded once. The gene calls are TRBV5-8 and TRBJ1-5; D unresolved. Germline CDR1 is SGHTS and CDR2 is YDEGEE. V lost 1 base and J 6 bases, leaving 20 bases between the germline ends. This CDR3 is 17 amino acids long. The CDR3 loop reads CASSLRNKGSYSQPQHF. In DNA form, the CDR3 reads TGTGCCAGCAGCTTGCGAAACAAGGGATCTTATAGTCAGCCCCAGCATTTT.